What follows describes a single T cell receptor beta chain. This entry belongs to a study of shared T cell receptors in the human thymus. This CDR3 is built from 15 residues. The germline V gene encodes CDR1 LGHNT and CDR2 FRNRAP. With 3 bases clipped from V and 4 bases from J, the junction kept 8 bases outside the gene matches. The protocol was immunoSEQ multiplex PCR, while the TCRdb copy is restricted to in-frame clones and leaves out a portion. The sample includes about 660,000 clones, approximately 88% of them seen just once. This sample was also put to use in a study of human thymus T cells.

Sample: thymocytes. The sequence derives from a boy younger than two with a congenital heart defect. The chain is built from TRBV12-5 and TRBJ1-1; 7 nucleotides agree with TRBD1. The CDR3: CASGFVTGRSTEAFF. The CDR3 DNA reads as TGTGCTAGTGGTTTTGTGACAGGGAGGTCCACTGAAGCTTTCTTT.